This T cell receptor beta chain came from a study of CD8+CD57+ T cells in acquired aplastic anemia. Whole-study results and caveats: Researchers reported that CD8+ Simpson's diversity was not significantly different in patients versus controls.

Points on this clonotype: The antigen remains unidentified.

It was patients with CD8+CD57+ cell expansion by flow cytometry who were chosen for sequencing. V shed 5 bases and J shed 7 bases, with 12 bases lying between them. The V gene's germline CDR1 is WSHSY and CDR2 SAAADI. The CDR3 length is 12 residues. Genomic DNA templated the TCR beta VDJ and CDR3 profiling. In TCRdb, the reads were re-called with MiXCR into one record per CDR3 protein. The table lists under 350,000 distinct CDR3 sequences, 50% to 65% of them singletons, with roughly 1.2% in the top ten. The chain carries TRBV10-2 and TRBJ2-7, with D possibly being TRBD1 or TRBD2 (5 bases each). The receptor's source is a human donor with aplastic anemia. Sequencing input: sorted CD4+, CD8+, or CD8+CD57+ T cells (not recorded which) from PBMCs. CDR3 bases: TGCGCCAGCAGTTTAGAGGGGTGGGAGCAGTACTTC. This codes for CASSLEGWEQYF.